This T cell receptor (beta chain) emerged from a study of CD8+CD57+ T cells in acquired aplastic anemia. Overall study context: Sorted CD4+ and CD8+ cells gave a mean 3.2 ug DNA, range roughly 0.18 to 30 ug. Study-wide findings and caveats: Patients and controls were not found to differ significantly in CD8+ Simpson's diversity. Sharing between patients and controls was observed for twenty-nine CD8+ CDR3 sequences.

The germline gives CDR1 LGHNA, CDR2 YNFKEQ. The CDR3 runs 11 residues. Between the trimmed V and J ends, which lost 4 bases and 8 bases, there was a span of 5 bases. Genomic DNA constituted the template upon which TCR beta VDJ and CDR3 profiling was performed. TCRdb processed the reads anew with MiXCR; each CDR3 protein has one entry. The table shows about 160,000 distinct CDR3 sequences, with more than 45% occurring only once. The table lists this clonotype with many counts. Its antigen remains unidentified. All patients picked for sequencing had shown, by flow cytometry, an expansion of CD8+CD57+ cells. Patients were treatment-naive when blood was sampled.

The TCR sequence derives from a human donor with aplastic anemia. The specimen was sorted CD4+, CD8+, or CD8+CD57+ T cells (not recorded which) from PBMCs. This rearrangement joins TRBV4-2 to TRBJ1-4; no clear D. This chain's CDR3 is CASSLSEKLFF. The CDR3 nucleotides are TGTGCCAGCAGCCTGAGCGAAAAACTGTTTTTT.